The sample holds many counts of the clone carrying this TCR beta chain. Antigen: not known. The V end lost 2 bases, the J end lost 8 bases, and 15 bases lay between the germline ends. Germline CDR1 SGHTA, CDR2 FQGNSA. There are 14 residues in the CDR3. The data derive from a study of T-cell reconstitution after alpha-beta-depleted transplantation in children. Regarding the study as a whole: Several hundred graft clones that had expanded were reportedly the source of alpha-beta T cells about two months after transplant. T cells produced anew were the main source of T-cell counts and diversity one year after transplant.

Researchers prepared the TCRbeta library using unique molecular identifiers, the study reports. TCRdb re-derived calls from the PCR reads in MiXCR, one entry per CDR3 protein. In the table there are roughly 400,000 distinct CDR3 sequences, over 40% of which are singletons. The clonotype originates from a girl aged 2 to 10 with aplastic anemia, due to receive a stem cell transplant. The specimen was PBMCs, collected before TCRalphabeta/CD19-depleted stem cell transplant. The V call is TRBV7-2, the J call TRBJ1-2; TRBD1 is a possible D gene (6 bases). The DNA for the CDR3 is TGTGCCAGCAGCTTAATGGGGGCCCTATGGGGCTACACCTTC. Translated, it gives CASSLMGALWGYTF. Complete variable domain (other parts from reference TRBV7-2 and TRBJ1-2): GAGVSQSPSNKVTEKGKDVELRCDPISGHTALYWYRQSLGQGLEFLIYFQGNSAPDKSGLPSDRFSAERTGGSVSTLTIQRTQQEDSAVYLCASSLMGALWGYTFGSGTRLTVV.